Sequencing of this T cell receptor beta chain was carried out in a study of beta chain features in type 1 diabetes. This clone appeared a few times. What it recognizes is unknown. One heparinised draw, averaging about 116 mL, was taken per donor. This CDR3 is 15 amino acids long. Germline loops: CDR1 SGDLS, CDR2 YYNGEE. V was pared by 1 base and J by 5 bases, with 4 bases of the junction left unmatched. Study observations and caveats: Sequencing of cDNA might inflate the share of cells that strongly express TCR. There were fewer insertions and more deletions at the VDJ junctions of type 1 diabetes patients. Comparison showed that naive, central memory and Treg TCRB repertoires appeared more similar among patients than among healthy donors. In every one of the four CD4+ subsets, TCRB CDR3s were moderately but significantly shorter in Type 1 diabetes patients.

Expressed TCRB transcripts were sequenced, since all the RNA that had been isolated was reverse transcribed. Profiled with immunoSEQ multiplex PCR; TCRdb holds only in-frame clones, not every one. The data show hundreds of thousands of clones, more than 13% seen once. This receptor was obtained from a man younger than 35 with type 1 diabetes. This rearrangement joins TRBV9 to TRBJ1-3; TRBD1 agrees at 9 bases. The sample was naive CD4+ T cells from blood. The CDR3 region is CASSVRTGDRNTIYF. The CDR3 nucleotides read TGTGCCAGCAGCGTACGGACAGGGGACCGAAACACCATATATTTT.